Following are 16 T cell receptor beta chains from one sample sequenced in a study of cytomegalovirus exposure and HLA in healthy donors (dated by TCRdb to about 2017). Libraries were constructed by the immunoSEQ multiplex PCR assay. A mixture of 60 forward primers for TCR Vbeta segments and 13 reverse primers for TCR Jbeta segments was used in the multiplex PCR. Here the immuneACCESS table is served through TCRdb, limited to in-frame sequences with V and J called. Missing clones are a known gap in these copies; in checked studies unresolved V genes cover under half, and the rest lacks a known reason. The sample table records around 200,000 clones; 75% to 90% of these occur just once. The biggest ten clones account for roughly 2.8% of the sample. The sample taken for sequencing was PBMCs. The receptor set was obtained from a woman aged 50 to 60 in good health and CMV-seropositive.

The rearrangement uses TRBV28 and TRBJ2-7; TRBD1 agrees at 7 bases. Trimming cost V 1 base and J 4 bases; bases outside gene matches: 4. The CDR3 runs 14 residues. The germline V gene has CDR1 MDHEN and CDR2 SYDVKM. CDR3 in amino acids: CASSLSRGRYEQYF. The DNA of the CDR3 is TGTGCCAGCAGTTTATCAAGGGGGCGGTACGAGCAGTACTTC. Looking up the rest from reference TRBV28 and TRBJ2-7 gives the full variable domain: DVKVTQSSRYLVKRTGEKVFLECVQDMDHENMFWYRQDPGLGLRLIYFSYDVKMKEKGDIPEGYSVSREKKERFSLILESASTNQTSMYLCASSLSRGRYEQYFGPGTRLTVT.

On this clone: Germline is not matched at one junction end, which may reflect a read error. In the same sample, other DNA sequences code for this CDR3. This chain joins TRBV4-1 and TRBJ1-1; perhaps TRBD1 as D (6 bases). The CDR3 is 15 residues long. Per germline, CDR1 MGHRA and CDR2 YSYEKL. The CDR3 DNA reads as TGTGCCAGCAGCCAAGAGCTCAACAGGGCAACTGAAGCTTTCTTT. Amino acid sequence: CASSQELNRATEAFF.

In its sample, this clone was seen once. This chain links TRBV4-2 with TRBJ2-3, with 12 bases lining up with TRBD2. Germline lookup yields CDR1 LGHNA and CDR2 YNFKEQ. Trimming cost V 4 bases and J 2 bases; bases outside gene matches: 4. CDR3 length equals 16 residues. The CDR3: CASSLRLAGVTDTQYF. The CDR3 DNA follows: TGTGCCAGCAGCCTCCGACTAGCGGGGGTCACAGATACGCAGTATTTT.

This chain connects TRBV7-9 to TRBJ1-6; maybe TRBD1 (5 bases). CDR1 is SEHNR, CDR2 FQNEAQ, per germline (reference sequence). Trimming took off 5 bases at V and 7 bases at J, with 12 bases between the two ends. The CDR3 contains 14 residues. CDR3 in amino acids: CASSQTVLNSPLHF. The CDR3 DNA follows: TGTGCCAGCAGCCAGACAGTACTGAATTCACCCCTCCACTTT.

The sample holds a few counts of this clone. The chain has TRBV6-6 and TRBJ1-4; D is perhaps TRBD1 (6 bases). The V gene's germline CDR1 is MNHNY and CDR2 SVGAGI (reference sequence). V was cut by 5 bases and J by 1 base, with 14 bases left in between. The CDR3 sequence is 16 residues long. This chain's CDR3 is CASSGSGTLTNEKLFF. The CDR3 coding sequence is TGTGCCAGCAGTGGGTCCGGGACACTAACTAATGAAAAACTGTTTTTT.

V and J are TRBV30 and TRBJ1-1, with D possibly matching TRBD1 (5 bases). The V and J ends lost 3 bases and 2 bases respectively, with 10 bases between them. The CDR3 is 13 residues long. Germline V lookup: CDR1 GTSNPN, CDR2 SVGIG (reference sequence). The CDR3 bases are TGTGCCTGGAGATACGGGGGAAACACTGAAGCTTTCTTT. It codes for CAWRYGGNTEAFF.

This chain connects TRBV19 to TRBJ2-5, with 14 bases identical to TRBD2. Germline assignment: CDR1 LNHDA and CDR2 SQIVND (reference sequence). This CDR3 comprises 17 residues. V was clipped by 5 bases and J by 3 bases; unmatched bases: 8. The CDR3 DNA is TGTGCCAGTAGTTACGGACTAGCGGGGGGTAGAAAAGAGACCCAGTACTTC. Protein sequence: CASSYGLAGGRKETQYF.

The gene calls are TRBV7-2 and TRBJ2-2; D perhaps matches TRBD1 (5 bases). Germline CDR1 reads SGHTA; CDR2 reads FQGNSA. The CDR3 covers 16 residues. With 2 bases removed from V and 1 base from J, the gap between germline ends came to 11 bases. In DNA form, the CDR3 reads TGTGCCAGCAGCTTATGGGCAGGACAGAACACCGGGGAGCTGTTTTTT. This encodes CASSLWAGQNTGELFF. The full variable domain, in which reference TRBV7-2 and TRBJ2-2 provide the parts outside the CDR3, is GAGVSQSPSNKVTEKGKDVELRCDPISGHTALYWYRQSLGQGLEFLIYFQGNSAPDKSGLPSDRFSAERTGGSVSTLTIQRTQQEDSAVYLCASSLWAGQNTGELFFGEGSRLTVL.

The chain has TRBV6-6 and TRBJ2-1, with 11 bases lining up with TRBD1. V trimming: 6 bases; J trimming: 6 bases; junction bases outside the gene matches: 7. The CDR3 covers 15 residues. The germline V gene has CDR1 MNHNY and CDR2 SVGAGI (reference sequence). The DNA for the CDR3 is TGTGCCAGCAGGAGTGGACAGGGGGCTCTCAATGAGCAGTTCTTC. The encoded protein is CASRSGQGALNEQFF.

In nucleotides, the CDR3 is TGCGCCAGCAGACAGGGTCCGAATCAGCCCCAGCATTTT. This translates into CASRQGPNQPQHF. The chain carries TRBV10-2 and TRBJ1-5, with D tentatively TRBD1 (6 bases). CDR1 and CDR2 from the germline V gene are WSHSY and SAAADI. The CDR3 length is 13 residues. V dropped 6 bases and J dropped 4 bases, with 10 bases sitting between them.

V usage is TRBV18 and J usage is TRBJ2-3; the D is unclear. There are 15 residues in the CDR3. The V end was cut by 1 base, the J end by 4 bases, with 12 bases between. CDR1 is KGHSH and CDR2 is LQKENI in the germline V gene. CDR3 coding DNA: TGTGCCAGCTCACCACTCGTGCTCACACCAGATACGCAGTATTTT. It yields the protein CASSPLVLTPDTQYF.

The chain uses TRBV9 and TRBJ1-3, with D maybe TRBD1 (6 bases). V shed 4 bases and J shed 4 bases, with 12 bases lying between them. Germline V CDR1 and CDR2: SGDLS, YYNGEE. The CDR3 consists of 14 residues. The CDR3 coding sequence is TGTGCCAGCAGCCAGAGGGGGACGGGAAACACCATATATTTT. Translation gives CASSQRGTGNTIYF.

This chain links TRBV4-3 with TRBJ1-5; TRBD1 is a possible D gene (6 bases). This CDR3 region has 14 residues. V gave up 0 bases and J gave up 4 bases, with 7 bases separating them. CDR1 and CDR2 from the germline V gene are LGHNA and YSLEER. This CDR3 is CASSQEQGNQPQHF. CDR3 sequence (DNA): TGCGCCAGCAGCCAAGAACAGGGAAATCAGCCCCAGCATTTT.

The chain uses TRBV2 and TRBJ2-3; D might be TRBD2 (6 bases). The germline V and J ends were trimmed by 7 bases and 2 bases, with 10 bases remaining between them. The germline CDR1 and CDR2 sequences are SNHLY and FYNNEI. This CDR3 contains 13 residues. CDR3 in amino acids: CASTGLLTDTQYF. CDR3 sequence (DNA): TGTGCCAGCACGGGACTTCTCACAGATACGCAGTATTTT.

The rearrangement joins TRBV4-3 to TRBJ1-4, with TRBD1 matching 7 bases. V lost 4 bases to trimming and J lost 3 bases; unmatched junction nucleotides: 5. Germline V gene sequence: CDR1 LGHNA, CDR2 YSLEER. The CDR3 consists of 15 residues. CDR3 sequence: CASSRTTGPNEKLFF. In DNA, the CDR3 is TGCGCCAGCAGCCGAACGACAGGGCCTAATGAAAAACTGTTTTTT.

The V and J genes are TRBV6-1 and TRBJ2-7; 7 nucleotides match TRBD2. J was trimmed by 4 bases and V by 8 bases; bases with no gene match: 8. The germline V gene has CDR1 MNHNS and CDR2 SASEGT. The CDR3 consists of 13 residues. The CDR3 here is CASELLGGYEQYF. The DNA for the CDR3 is TGTGCCAGCGAATTATTGGGGGGGTACGAGCAGTACTTC.